This T cell receptor (beta chain) was recorded in a study of T cell responses to AZD1222 COVID-19 vaccine. Study-wide results and caveats: Baseline serology detected seropositivity in only six or seven AZD1222 recipients. Spike as a whole was targeted by vaccine-associated CD4 TCRs, dominant at 160-218 and 743-854.

The protocol was immunoSEQ multiplex PCR, while the TCRdb copy is restricted to in-frame clones and leaves out a portion. Of roughly 140,000 clones in the sample, around 83% were seen once. Deletions cut 6 bases from V and 5 bases from J, with 13 bases between. The CDR3 length is 12 residues. The V gene's germline CDR1 is SQVTM and CDR2 ANQGSEA. As concerns this clone: What it recognizes is unknown.

Sequences were derived from peripheral blood, sampled on day 0 of MenACWY control vaccination. The source of this sequence is an adult in good health. The chain couples TRBV29-1 to TRBJ1-2; tentatively, D is TRBD1 (5 bases). CDR3 sequence: CSVGEQSYGYTF. CDR3 bases: TGCAGCGTGGGGGAGCAATCTTATGGCTACACCTTC.